Listed below are T cell receptor beta chains from one sample, sequenced in a study of cytotoxic CD8 clonotypes in ibrutinib-treated CLL. Generated by immunoSEQ multiplex PCR, the TCRdb table keeps only in-frame clones and is missing some. The top ten hold over 5% of the sample, which has tens of thousands of clones, around 84% seen once. This material consisted of PBMCs, taken before ibrutinib treatment. The receptors derive from a human donor with chronic lymphocytic leukemia. Each CDR3 is given with its conserved first and last residue. A D gene is named only where the DNA matches it firmly. A row's size may be missing; if present it is once, few, many or a size class.

TRBJ2-2 | . | . | TRBV5-4 | CASSPGQPNTGELFF | TGTGCCAGCAGCCCTGGACAGCCTAACACCGGGGAGCTGTTTTTT
TRBJ1-5 | TRBD1 | . | TRBV6-1 | CASRGTGERPQHF | TGTGCCAGCAGGGGGACAGGGGAACGGCCCCAGCATTTT
TRBJ2-1 | TRBD1 | . | TRBV29-1 | CSARDRDEQFF | TGCAGCGCCCGGGACAGGGATGAGCAGTTCTTC
TRBJ2-5 | . | . | TRBV5-1 | CASSSGQVQETQYF | TGCGCCAGCAGCTCCGGGCAAGTACAAGAGACCCAGTACTTC
TRBJ2-2 | TRBD1 | . | TRBV9 | CASSPGQTGELFF | TGTGCCAGCAGCCCGGGACAGACCGGGGAGCTGTTTTTT
TRBJ1-1 | . | . | TRBV7-9 | CASSLAPQGTEAFF | TGTGCCAGCAGCTTAGCGCCACAAGGCACTGAAGCTTTCTTT
TRBJ2-2 | TRBD2 | . | TRBV6-1 | CASEPLAGGAGELFF | TGTGCCAGCGAACCACTAGCGGGAGGAGCCGGGGAGCTGTTTTTT
TRBJ2-7 | . | . | TRBV18 | CASSPIDSGAYEQYF | TGTGCCAGCTCACCCATAGACAGTGGGGCCTACGAGCAGTACTTC
TRBJ2-1 | TRBD2 | . | TRBV7-6 | CASSPTSGQYNEQFF | TGTGCCAGCAGCCCGACTAGCGGCCAATACAATGAGCAGTTCTTC
TRBJ2-1 | . | . | TRBV11-2 | CASSFPHPSGYNEQFF | TGTGCCAGCAGCTTCCCACATCCTTCGGGCTACAATGAGCAGTTCTTC
TRBJ2-2 | . | . | TRBV10-1 | CASSEDTGELFF | TGCGCCAGCAGTGAAGACACCGGGGAGCTGTTTTTT
TRBJ1-5 | . | . | TRBV13 | CASSRGPGQPQHF | TGTGCCAGCAGCCGGGGCCCTGGGCAGCCCCAGCATTTT
TRBJ2-7 | . | . | TRBV7-8 | CASSLEGTLYEQYF | TGTGCCAGCAGCTTAGAGGGGACTCTTTACGAGCAGTACTTC
TRBJ1-1 | . | . | TRBV29-1 | CSATKGGDTEAFF | TGCAGCGCCACGAAGGGGGGGGACACTGAAGCTTTCTTT
TRBJ1-1 | . | . | TRBV19 | CASSMSTTEAFF | TGTGCCAGTAGTATGTCCACCACTGAAGCTTTCTTT
TRBJ1-2 | . | . | TRBV9 | CASSVSGRANYGYTF | TGTGCCAGCAGCGTATCTGGCAGAGCTAACTATGGCTACACCTTC
TRBJ1-1 | . | . | TRBV10-2 | CASSEFGVGTEAFF | TGCGCCAGCAGTGAGTTTGGGGTGGGCACTGAAGCTTTCTTT
TRBJ2-7 | . | . | TRBV5-6 | CASSYISTPYEQYF | TGTGCCAGCAGCTACATATCTACCCCCTACGAGCAGTACTTC
TRBJ2-1 | . | . | TRBV5-1 | CASTSRTGNNEQFF | TGCGCCAGCACTTCCAGGACTGGAAACAATGAGCAGTTCTTC
TRBJ2-1 | TRBD1 | . | TRBV7-9 | CASRFTGGLIQTGNEQFF | TGTGCCAGCAGATTTACAGGGGGCCTAATACAAACTGGCAATGAGCAGTTCTTC
TRBJ1-4 | TRBD1 | . | TRBV19 | CASSTTGATNEKLFF | TGTGCCAGTAGTACGACAGGGGCTACTAATGAAAAACTGTTTTTT
TRBJ2-7 | TRBD1 | . | TRBV7-2 | CASSLGQGDLYEQYF | TGTGCCAGCAGCTTAGGACAGGGAGACCTTTACGAGCAGTACTTC
TRBJ1-3 | . | . | TRBV5-1 | CASTDGGNTIYF | TGCGCCAGCACGGACGGTGGAAACACCATATATTTT
TRBJ2-3 | . | . | TRBV30 | CAWSVLGRDTDTQYF | TGTGCCTGGAGTGTACTTGGGCGGGACACAGATACGCAGTATTTT
TRBJ2-1 | TRBD2 | . | TRBV5-4 | CASSLGLAGLMSSYNEQFF | TGTGCCAGCAGCTTGGGACTAGCGGGCTTGATGAGCTCCTACAATGAGCAGTTCTTC
TRBJ2-7 | TRBD2 | . | TRBV18 | CASSPGLAVYEQYF | TGTGCCAGCTCACCAGGACTAGCTGTCTACGAGCAGTACTTC
TRBJ1-4 | . | . | TRBV7-9 | CASSLAGQNNEKLFF | TGTGCCAGCAGCTTAGCGGGGCAGAATAATGAAAAACTGTTTTTT
TRBJ1-2 | TRBD1 | few | TRBV19 | CASSISGGTGGYGYTF | TGTGCCAGTAGTATAAGCGGTGGGACAGGGGGCTATGGCTACACCTTC
TRBJ2-7 | TRBD2 | once | TRBV9 | CASGRERLARIYEQYF | TGTGCCAGCGGTAGAGAACGACTAGCGCGGATCTACGAGCAGTACTTC
TRBJ2-3 | TRBD2 | . | TRBV5-1 | CASSPWGGSSTDTQYF | TGCGCCAGCAGCCCCTGGGGCGGGAGCTCTACAGATACGCAGTATTTT